The 32 T cell receptor beta chains in this list originate from one sample, sequenced in a study of T-cell reconstitution after alpha-beta-depleted transplantation in children. Preparation of the TCRbeta library used unique molecular identifiers. MiXCR, run by TCRdb on the PCR reads, gives a single entry per CDR3 protein. The sample carries 600,000 to 800,000 distinct CDR3 sequences, over 10% recorded once. This specimen was PBMCs, taken before TCRalphabeta/CD19-depleted stem cell transplant. These receptors all stem from a girl aged 2-10 years with congenital amegakaryocytic thrombocytopenia, due to receive a stem cell transplant.

Only a few counts were recorded for this clonotype. The chain is built from TRBV3-1 and TRBJ2-5; 10 nucleotides align to TRBD1. Germline-derived CDR1 and CDR2 are LGHDT and YNNKEL (reference sequence). The CDR3 runs 14 residues. Trimming at V came to 1 base and at J to 4 bases, leaving 0 bases not matched to a gene. Written as DNA, the CDR3 is TGTGCCAGCAGCCAAGGGACAGGGGGAGAGACCCAGTACTTC. As protein: CASSQGTGGETQYF.

This clonotype showed up many times. The chain is built from TRBV20-1 and TRBJ1-2; D is undetermined. Trimming took 8 bases from V and 7 from J, leaving 17 bases between them. The CDR3 contains 12 residues. The V gene's germline CDR1 is DFQATT and CDR2 SNEGSKA (reference sequence). Here the CDR3 reads CSPSPGSGGYTF. CDR3 in DNA: TGCAGTCCCTCCCCCGGATCCGGTGGCTACACCTTC.

At least ten counts were recorded for this clonotype. The chain carries TRBV5-1 and TRBJ2-7, with 11 bases matching TRBD2. V shed 1 base and J 4 bases; nucleotides not matched to a gene: 10. This CDR3 is built from 17 residues. Germline V CDR1 and CDR2: SGHRS, YFSETQ. This CDR3 is CASSLFPGLAEIYEQYF. CDR3 bases: TGCGCCAGCAGCTTGTTCCCGGGACTAGCGGAAATTTACGAGCAGTACTTC.

This clonotype came up a few times. The chain combines TRBV29-1 with TRBJ1-2, with D hard to call. The CDR3 loop spans 9 amino acids. Trimming stripped 4 bases from V and 13 bases from J, with 10 bases between. The V gene's germline CDR1 is SQVTM and CDR2 ANQGSEA. The CDR3 reads CSVGGIVTF. The CDR3 region has the DNA TGCAGCGTTGGCGGGATCGTCACCTTC.

On this clonotype: A read error may be the cause here, since a much bigger clone is one base away. The J gene is TRBJ1-5, the V gene TRBV6-1; TRBD1 might be the D (5 bases). The CDR3 has 15 residues. The germline V gene has CDR1 MNHNS and CDR2 SASEGT. In DNA, the CDR3 is TGTGCCAGCAGTCCCGGGACCGACAACAATCAGCCCCAGCCTTTT. It encodes CASSPGTDNNQPQPF.

This clonotype was picked up a small number of times. The chain uses TRBV4-1 and TRBJ1-5, with D tentatively TRBD1 (6 bases). The CDR3 has 22 amino acids. V was trimmed by 1 base and J by 0 bases, leaving 28 bases between them. Germline V gene sequence: CDR1 MGHRA, CDR2 YSYEKL. The CDR3 DNA reads TGCGCCAGCAGCCAAGTCTTCAATCTGGACTCCTGGGACAAACCTAGCAATCAGCCCCAGCATTTT. Protein product: CASSQVFNLDSWDKPSNQPQHF.

In this sample, this clonotype turned up a few times. The chain links TRBV20-1 to TRBJ2-7; 7 bases map to TRBD1. The germline V gene has CDR1 DFQATT and CDR2 SNEGSKA (reference sequence). V lost 3 bases to trimming and J lost 3 bases; unmatched junction nucleotides: 11. This CDR3 has 15 residues. CDR3: CSASMHPTGNYEQYF. CDR3 coding DNA: TGCAGTGCTAGTATGCACCCGACAGGGAACTACGAGCAGTACTTC.

The table lists this clonotype with many counts. This chain uses TRBV29-1 with TRBJ2-1; 7 nucleotides agree with TRBD2. There are 14 residues in the CDR3. Germline V gene lookup returns CDR1 SQVTM and CDR2 ANQGSEA. The CDR3 nucleotides read TGCAGTCATGGAGTGGCGGGAGTCTACAATGAGCAGTTCTTC. This encodes CSHGVAGVYNEQFF.

This sequence joins TRBV20-1 and TRBJ2-3; 11 bases map to TRBD2. Per germline, CDR1 DFQATT and CDR2 SNEGSKA (reference sequence). After removal of 5 bases from V and 2 bases from J, the junction contained 12 bases not matched to a gene. The CDR3 has 17 amino acids. The CDR3 sequence: CSAGETSGVTPTDTQYF. CDR3 DNA sequence: TGCAGTGCTGGGGAGACTAGCGGGGTTACTCCCACAGATACGCAGTATTTT.

J is TRBJ2-7 and V is TRBV20-1; 10 bases are a match to TRBD2. Germline trimming cut 0 bases from V and 2 bases from J; bases unmatched to any gene: 7. The CDR3 contains 16 residues. Germline V gene data show CDR1 as DFQATT and CDR2 as SNEGSKA (reference sequence). The DNA for the CDR3 is TGCAGTGCTAGAGATTGGGCTAGCGGGGGAGCCTACGAGCAGTACTTC. Amino acid sequence: CSARDWASGGAYEQYF.

This clonotype occurred many times. The chain is built from TRBV12-3 or TRBV12-4 and TRBJ2-6; TRBD1 aligns across 8 bases. The junction had 3 bases not matched to a gene; V was cut back by 6 bases and J by 2 bases. This CDR3 is built from 15 residues. CDR3 coding DNA: TGTGCCAGCAGCCGGACAGGGCCTGGGGCCAACGTCCTGACTTTC. It yields the protein CASSRTGPGANVLTF.

In its sample, this clonotype was seen many times. A read error may produce the germline difference seen at one junction end. The chain links TRBV5-1 to TRBJ2-3; 8 nucleotides agree with TRBD1. The CDR3 sequence is 14 residues long. Germline-derived CDR1 and CDR2 are SGHRS and YFSETQ. CDR3 nucleotides: TGTGCCAGCAGTTTAACAGGGGGTGGAGATACGCAGTATTTT. Protein product: CASSLTGGGDTQYF.

As DNA, the CDR3 is TGTGCCAGCAGCGCACCGGGACAGGGGGACTACGAGCAGTACTTC. Amino acids: CASSAPGQGDYEQYF. The chain couples TRBV5-6 to TRBJ2-7; TRBD1 aligns across 11 bases. Trimming removed 4 bases from V and 3 bases from J; junction bases left unmatched: 6. Germline V gene sequence: CDR1 SGHDT, CDR2 YYEEEE. The CDR3 has 15 amino acids. The full variable domain, completed using reference TRBV5-6 and TRBJ2-7, is DAGVTQSPTHLIKTRGQQVTLRCSPKSGHDTVSWYQQALGQGPQFIFQYYEEEERQRGNFPDRFSGHQFPNYSSELNVNALLLGDSALYLCASSAPGQGDYEQYFGPGTRLTVT.

The V and J genes are TRBV12-5 and TRBJ2-7; D remains ambiguous. Germline values: CDR1 LGHNT, CDR2 FRNRAP. V was clipped by 1 base and J by 3 bases, with 4 bases between them. The CDR3 extends over 12 amino acids. In DNA form, the CDR3 reads TGTGCTAGTGGTTTGGAAGGCTACGAGCAGTACTTC. Translating it yields CASGLEGYEQYF.

This clonotype was detected only a few times. The chain has TRBV18 and TRBJ2-1; a weak D match, TRBD2 (5 bases). The CDR3 length is 16 residues. Trimming pared 7 bases from V and 2 bases from J, leaving 18 bases between. Looked up from germline, CDR1 is KGHSH and CDR2 is LQKENI. CDR3 sequence: CASLEGTAAPYNEQFF. CDR3 bases: TGTGCCAGCTTAGAGGGAACAGCGGCACCCTACAATGAGCAGTTCTTC.

The CDR3 DNA sequence: TGCGCCAGCAGCTTGGCTCCCCCGACTGGAACGATTCCTGTTGAGCAGTTCTTC. Translating it yields CASSLAPPTGTIPVEQFF. The chain carries TRBV5-1 and TRBJ2-1; D gene uncertain. The V gene's germline CDR1 is SGHRS and CDR2 YFSETQ. CDR3 length equals 18 residues. V lost 0 bases and J 9 bases, leaving 25 bases between the germline ends.

This clonotype turned up a few times. The chain has TRBV20-1 and TRBJ2-7; 11 bases map to TRBD1. The CDR3 sequence is 19 residues long. The trim removed 6 bases at V and 2 bases at J, leaving 21 bases unmatched. Germline values: CDR1 DFQATT, CDR2 SNEGSKA (reference sequence). CDR3 amino acids: CSAPRWVEDRGRFAYEQYF. Here the CDR3 DNA reads TGCAGTGCCCCCCGTTGGGTGGAGGACAGGGGGCGATTTGCCTACGAGCAGTACTTC.

This clonotype was seen many times. J is TRBJ1-2 and V is TRBV7-8; no firm D call. The CDR3 runs 18 residues. The ends were cut back, 4 bases at V and 3 bases at J, with 24 bases in the middle. Germline-derived CDR1 and CDR2 are SGHVS and FQNEAQ. DNA for the CDR3: TGTGCCAGCAGCTACACCTGGATGGAACAGTCTGCCTACTATGGCTACACCTTC. Its translation is CASSYTWMEQSAYYGYTF.

V usage is TRBV2 and J usage is TRBJ2-1; tentatively, D is TRBD1 or TRBD2 (5 bases each). Germline lookup yields CDR1 SNHLY and CDR2 FYNNEI. Trimming cost V 6 bases and J 4 bases, with 16 bases left between them. The CDR3 is made up of 15 amino acids. CDR3 in amino acids: CASRTGDGRYNEQFF. The CDR3 region has the DNA TGTGCCAGCAGGACTGGGGACGGTCGATACAATGAGCAGTTCTTC.

A few counts support this clonotype. This sequence joins TRBV20-1 and TRBJ2-1; D is perhaps TRBD1 or TRBD2 (5 bases each). Deletions cut 5 bases from V and 6 bases from J, with 14 bases between. Looked up from germline, CDR1 is DFQATT and CDR2 is SNEGSKA (reference sequence). CDR3 length equals 13 residues. This chain's CDR3 is CSAGRVRGNEQFF. For the CDR3, the DNA is TGCAGTGCTGGGCGGGTTAGGGGCAATGAGCAGTTCTTC.

The table lists this clonotype with many counts. The chain couples TRBV20-1 to TRBJ2-4; D is possibly TRBD1 (5 bases). CDR3 size: 16 residues. V was pared by 6 bases and J by 6 bases, with 24 bases between. CDR1 DFQATT and CDR2 SNEGSKA come from the germline V gene (reference sequence). CDR3 nucleotide sequence: TGCAGTGCCACCCCCAGGGAAACGGCAATGATAAACATTCAGTACTTC. As protein: CSATPRETAMINIQYF.

This clonotype was seen many times. The chain combines TRBV20-1 with TRBJ1-5, with D possibly matching TRBD1 (5 bases). This CDR3 has 14 residues. The V end lost 3 bases, the J end lost 2 bases, and 11 bases lay between the germline ends. CDR1 and CDR2 from the germline V gene are DFQATT and SNEGSKA (reference sequence). The CDR3: CSASGARGNQPQHF. CDR3 nucleotide sequence: TGCAGTGCTAGCGGGGCGCGTGGCAATCAGCCCCAGCATTTT.

This clonotype was picked up many times. The gene calls are TRBV10-3 and TRBJ2-7; 9 nucleotides line up with TRBD2. Germline lookup yields CDR1 ENHRY and CDR2 SYGVKD. CDR3 length: 14 amino acids. Losses at the gene ends were 3 bases for V and 5 bases for J; bases not matched to a gene: 5. CDR3 DNA: TGTGCCATCAGTGATCTAGCGGGACGACACGAGCAGTACTTC. Protein product: CAISDLAGRHEQYF.

As concerns this clonotype: A much more abundant neighbour one base away suggests this may be a read error. The chain has TRBV5-1 and TRBJ2-2; D is possibly TRBD2 (7 bases). The CDR3 has 15 residues. Deletions cut 3 bases from V and 1 base from J, with 10 bases between. Germline assignment: CDR1 SGHRS and CDR2 YFSETQ. CDR3 coding DNA: TGCGCCAGCAGCTGGGGGGGACAGAACACCGGGGAGCTGTTTTTT. This sequence encodes CASSWGGQNTGELFF.

This clonotype has a count of ten or more. The rearrangement links TRBV7-8 to TRBJ2-7, with 7 bases aligning to TRBD1. With 1 base clipped from V and 3 bases from J, the junction kept 6 bases outside the gene matches. CDR1 is SGHVS, CDR2 FQNEAQ, per germline. The length of the CDR3 is 15 residues. CDR3 region: CASSLVRGQNYEQYF. CDR3 in DNA: TGTGCCAGCAGCTTAGTCCGGGGACAGAACTACGAGCAGTACTTC.

As concerns this clonotype: Given a much more abundant clone one base away, this may be a read error. This chain links TRBV12-3 or TRBV12-4 with TRBJ2-1, with 10 bases identical to TRBD2. Trimming cost V 7 bases and J 6 bases; bases outside gene matches: 9. The CDR3 is 15 amino acids. The DNA of the CDR3 is TGTGCCAGCACCCCGGGGACTAGCGTGGGCAATGAGCAGTTCTTC. This sequence encodes CASTPGTSVGNEQFF.

The chain has TRBV20-1 and TRBJ2-1, with D tentatively TRBD2 (6 bases). V was cut by 5 bases and J by 7 bases, with 21 bases left in between. CDR3 size: 15 residues. Germline lookup yields CDR1 DFQATT and CDR2 SNEGSKA (reference sequence). The CDR3 bases are TGCAGTGCTGGGTGGGCAGCCACCCGGGAGAATGAGCAGTTCTTC. Protein: CSAGWAATRENEQFF.

This clonotype was seen at least ten times. V and J are TRBV5-5 and TRBJ2-3; D gene unclear. V lost 3 bases and J lost 8, with 16 bases in between. The length of the CDR3 is 14 residues. Germline CDR1 and CDR2: SGHKS and YYEKEE (reference sequence). The CDR3 protein is CASSSADAAATQYF. Here the CDR3 DNA reads TGTGCCAGCAGCTCGGCGGATGCGGCTGCTACGCAGTATTTT. The full variable domain, completed using reference TRBV5-5 and TRBJ2-3, is DAGVTQSPTHLIKTRGQQVTLRCSPISGHKSVSWYQQVLGQGPQFIFQYYEKEERGRGNFPDRFSARQFPNYSSELNVNALLLGDSALYLCASSSADAAATQYFGPGTRLTVL.

The V gene is TRBV12-3 or TRBV12-4, the J gene TRBJ2-5; maybe TRBD1 (5 bases). V lost 6 bases, J lost 10 bases, and 15 bases lay in between. There are 12 residues in the CDR3. Here the CDR3 reads CASRDGPGIQYF. CDR3 sequence (DNA): TGTGCCAGCAGGGACGGCCCAGGGATCCAGTACTTC.

The chain links TRBV30 to TRBJ2-2, with D possibly matching TRBD2 (6 bases). V lost 3 bases to trimming and J lost 4 bases, with 15 bases between them. CDR1 and CDR2 (germline): GTSNPN, SVGIG (reference sequence). CDR3 length: 15 residues. The CDR3 sequence: CAWRKGDFFTGELFF. CDR3 DNA sequence: TGTGCCTGGAGAAAAGGGGACTTTTTCACCGGGGAGCTGTTTTTT.

This clonotype has at least ten counts. The V call is TRBV4-1, the J call TRBJ2-1; tentative D call: TRBD2 (5 bases). Germline V lookup: CDR1 MGHRA, CDR2 YSYEKL. The CDR3 loop spans 14 amino acids. V was pared by 2 bases and J by 6 bases, with 11 bases between. CDR3 protein: CASSQPLRGNEQFF. CDR3 coding DNA: TGCGCCAGCAGCCAACCTCTCCGGGGCAATGAGCAGTTCTTC.

The sample holds a few counts of this clonotype. The chain couples TRBV5-1 to TRBJ2-3; the D gene is possibly TRBD2 (6 bases). V lost 1 base and J 5 bases, leaving 11 bases between the germline ends. This CDR3 comprises 14 residues. Germline CDR1 reads SGHRS; CDR2 reads YFSETQ. CDR3 nucleotide sequence: TGCGCCAGCAGCTTGCGGGGGTTAGAAGATACGCAGTATTTT. Amino acids: CASSLRGLEDTQYF.